This paragraph covers one TCR beta chain sequence. Its target is not known. The CDR3 runs to 16 residues. Per germline, CDR1 SGHDT and CDR2 YYEEEE. V lost 3 bases, J lost 0 bases, and 10 bases lay in between. The entry originates in a study of graft-versus-host responses after intestinal transplantation. Profiling relied on immunoSEQ multiplex PCR, and the TCRdb table lists in-frame clones only, not all of them. This sample has under 50,000 clones; 85% to 95% occur once, and the top ten carry 3.6%. Study-wide results and limits: There was an association between peak levels of circulating GvH clones and early post-transplant HvG declines. Ileal or blood samples showed some GvH clones first, and such clones were also found in recipient marrow.

The chain has TRBV5-6 and TRBJ1-6; the D gene is possibly TRBD1 (5 bases). This receptor was taken from a human patient who received an intestinal transplant, so some T cells may come from the graft donor. The source was PBMCs, collected around 730 days after intestinal transplantation. CDR3 nucleotide sequence: TGTGCCAGCAGCTCGGGGGGGAGCTCCTATAATTCACCCCTCCACTTT. Its translation is CASSSGGSSYNSPLHF.